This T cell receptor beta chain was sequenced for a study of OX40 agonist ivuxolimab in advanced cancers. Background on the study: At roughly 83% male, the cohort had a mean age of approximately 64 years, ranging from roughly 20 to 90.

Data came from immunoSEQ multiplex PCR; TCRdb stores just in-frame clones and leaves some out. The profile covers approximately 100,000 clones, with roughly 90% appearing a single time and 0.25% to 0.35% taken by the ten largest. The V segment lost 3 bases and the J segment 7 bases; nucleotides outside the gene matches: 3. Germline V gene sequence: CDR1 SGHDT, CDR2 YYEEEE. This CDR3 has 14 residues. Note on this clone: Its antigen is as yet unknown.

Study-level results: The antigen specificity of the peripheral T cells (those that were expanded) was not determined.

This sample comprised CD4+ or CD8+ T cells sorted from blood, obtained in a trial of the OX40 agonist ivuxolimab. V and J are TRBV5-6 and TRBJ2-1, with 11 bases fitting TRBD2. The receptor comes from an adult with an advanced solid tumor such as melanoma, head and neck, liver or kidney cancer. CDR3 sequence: CASSWSSGRNEQFF. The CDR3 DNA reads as TGTGCCAGCAGCTGGTCTAGCGGGAGGAATGAGCAGTTCTTC.